The 32 T cell receptor beta chains listed next were all sequenced from one sample in a study of blood T cell repertoires in COVID-19. Repertoires were generated with immunoSEQ multiplex PCR, while TCRdb's copy carries only in-frame clones and drops some. The table records fewer than 300,000 clones, approximately 85% of them present only once. The sequencing input was peripheral blood. The receptors shown here come from a man aged 45-60 years with active or convalescent COVID-19.

The chain is built from TRBV18 and TRBJ2-5; tentative D call: TRBD2 (6 bases). This CDR3 is 15 amino acids long. Trimming cost V 3 bases and J 0 bases, with 11 bases left between them. Germline CDR1 and CDR2: KGHSH and LQKENI. The CDR3 sequence is CASSPAGGYQETQYF. CDR3 DNA: TGTGCCAGCTCACCCGCCGGGGGATACCAAGAGACCCAGTACTTC.

A single count supports this clone. The rearrangement uses TRBV18 and TRBJ1-5; D perhaps matches TRBD1 (6 bases). The germline V and J ends were trimmed by 6 bases and 6 bases, with 21 bases remaining between them. CDR3 length: 16 residues. The germline V gene has CDR1 KGHSH and CDR2 LQKENI. Here the CDR3 reads CASSTGRFGGGQPQHF. In DNA form, the CDR3 reads TGTGCCAGCTCTACCGGGAGGTTTGGAGGGGGTCAGCCCCAGCATTTT. The complete variable domain, with remaining parts taken from reference TRBV18 and TRBJ1-5, reads NAGVMQNPRHLVRRRGQEARLRCSPMKGHSHVYWYRQLPEEGLKFMVYLQKENIIDESGMPKERFSAEFPKEGPSILRIQQVVRGDSAAYFCASSTGRFGGGQPQHFGDGTRLSIL.

The gene calls are TRBV19 and TRBJ2-6; 7 bases line up with TRBD1. V lost 5 bases to trimming and J lost 2 bases; unmatched junction nucleotides: 3. The CDR3 is made up of 15 amino acids. Germline assignment: CDR1 LNHDA and CDR2 SQIVND (reference sequence). CDR3 sequence: CASSRQGTGANVLTF. In nucleotides, the CDR3 is TGTGCCAGTAGTCGACAGGGAACTGGGGCCAACGTCCTGACTTTC.

V usage is TRBV10-3 and J usage is TRBJ2-7, with 8 bases aligning to TRBD1. Germline CDR1 ENHRY, CDR2 SYGVKD. J was trimmed by 9 bases and V by 10 bases; bases with no gene match: 14. CDR3 length: 13 residues. The CDR3 loop is CATSPGQDPWQYF. CDR3 nucleotide sequence: TGTGCCACTTCACCGGGACAGGATCCTTGGCAGTACTTC.

The chain recombines TRBV18 with TRBJ2-1; tentatively, D is TRBD2 (6 bases). The CDR3 consists of 16 residues. The germline CDR1 and CDR2 sequences are KGHSH and LQKENI. V was trimmed by 0 bases and J by 0 bases, leaving 9 bases between them. The CDR3 loop is CASSPPVGSSYNEQFF. CDR3 nucleotide sequence: TGTGCCAGCTCACCACCGGTCGGGAGCTCCTACAATGAGCAGTTCTTC.

The V and J genes are TRBV7-2 and TRBJ2-5; a possible D gene is TRBD2 (6 bases). Trimming cost V 5 bases and J 4 bases, with 17 bases left between them. The CDR3 contains 15 residues. The V gene's germline CDR1 is SGHTA and CDR2 FQGNSA. Here the CDR3 DNA reads TGTGCCAGCAGCCGGGACTCCACTTCCAGAGAGACCCAGTACTTC. It specifies CASSRDSTSRETQYF.

The chain carries TRBV2 and TRBJ2-6, with D maybe TRBD1 (5 bases). The germline V gene encodes CDR1 SNHLY and CDR2 FYNNEI. V was shortened by 5 bases and J by 0 bases, with 14 bases between the two germline ends. The CDR3 totals 17 residues. CDR3 nucleotides: TGTGCCAGCAGTAGCAGGGTAGGAACCTCTGGGGCCAACGTCCTGACTTTC. This encodes CASSSRVGTSGANVLTF.

This clone has only a few counts. The chain recombines TRBV11-2 with TRBJ2-3; TRBD1 might be the D (5 bases). This CDR3 contains 14 residues. Germline values: CDR1 SGHAT, CDR2 FQNNGV. The ends were cut back, 0 bases at V and 6 bases at J, with 10 bases in the middle. This CDR3 reads CASSLDRGSDTQYF. In nucleotides, the CDR3 is TGTGCCAGCAGCTTAGATAGGGGTTCGGATACGCAGTATTTT.

The chain joins TRBV28 to TRBJ1-3, with D perhaps matching TRBD1 (5 bases). The CDR3 runs 14 residues. The V and J ends lost 6 bases and 4 bases respectively, with 13 bases between them. The germline CDR1 and CDR2 sequences are MDHEN and SYDVKM. This CDR3 is CASSLGHAGNTIYF. The CDR3 DNA reads as TGTGCCAGCAGCCTAGGACACGCCGGAAACACCATATATTTT.

A single count supports this clone. This chain joins TRBV7-2 and TRBJ2-7; 7 nucleotides agree with TRBD1. The V gene's germline CDR1 is SGHTA and CDR2 FQGNSA. The J segment lost 3 bases and the V segment lost 6 bases, leaving 14 bases of the junction unmatched. CDR3 size: 16 residues. The CDR3 bases are TGTGCCAGCAGTCTAAGACAGGGATCCCTCCTCTACGAGCAGTACTTC. Translated, it gives CASSLRQGSLLYEQYF. The entire variable domain, with the rest obtained from reference TRBV7-2 and TRBJ2-7, is as follows: GAGVSQSPSNKVTEKGKDVELRCDPISGHTALYWYRQSLGQGLEFLIYFQGNSAPDKSGLPSDRFSAERTGGSVSTLTIQRTQQEDSAVYLCASSLRQGSLLYEQYFGPGTRLTVT.

As DNA, the CDR3 is TGTGCTAGTGCCACCCTAGCGGGAGGTCCCTACGAGCAGTACTTC. Translation: CASATLAGGPYEQYF. The V and J genes are TRBV12-5 and TRBJ2-7, with TRBD2 matching 11 bases. The CDR3 sequence is 15 residues long. CDR1 and CDR2 from the germline V gene are LGHNT and FRNRAP. Trimming took 7 bases from V and 2 from J; bases not matched to a gene: 7.

Here the CDR3 reads CASSLAGGNEQFF. Written as DNA, the CDR3 is TGTGCCAGCAGTCTAGCGGGGGGCAATGAGCAGTTCTTC. The V gene is TRBV27, the J gene TRBJ2-1; 11 nucleotides align to TRBD2. V gave up 5 bases and J gave up 6 bases; unmatched junction bases: 0. The CDR3 consists of 13 residues. Per germline, CDR1 MNHEY and CDR2 SMNVEV (reference sequence).

CDR3 coding DNA: TGCGCCAGCAGCTTGGCCGGGGCGGGAGGTCGACCTGAGCAGTTCTTC. It is translated as CASSLAGAGGRPEQFF. The rearrangement links TRBV5-1 to TRBJ2-1, with TRBD2 matching 8 bases. Germline-derived CDR1 and CDR2 are SGHRS and YFSETQ. J gave up 9 bases and V 0 bases, and 11 bases lay outside the gene matches. The CDR3 sequence is 16 residues long.

The chain uses TRBV9 and TRBJ2-2, with 9 positions matching TRBD2. Germline V CDR1 and CDR2: SGDLS, YYNGEE. This CDR3 comprises 18 residues. J gave up 4 bases and V 0 bases, and 10 bases lay outside the gene matches. The CDR3 region is CASSVDPAGGGSTGELFF. CDR3 in DNA: TGTGCCAGCAGCGTAGACCCAGCGGGAGGAGGGAGCACCGGGGAGCTGTTTTTT.

This chain uses TRBV18 with TRBJ1-1, with D maybe TRBD1 (5 bases). The CDR3 is made up of 13 amino acids. Germline V gene sequence: CDR1 KGHSH, CDR2 LQKENI. Trimming left V 4 bases short and J 3 bases short, with 9 bases between. CDR3 coding DNA: TGTGCCAGCTCACAGGGGTTGGACACTGAAGCTTTCTTT. It translates to CASSQGLDTEAFF.

The V and J genes are TRBV30 and TRBJ1-5; 7 bases are shared with TRBD1. The V gene end was trimmed by 2 bases and the J gene end by 6 bases; junction bases not matched to a gene: 4. In germline, CDR1 is GTSNPN, CDR2 SVGIG (reference sequence). The CDR3 runs 13 residues. The CDR3 DNA sequence: TGTGCCTGGAGTCAGACAGGGTCTCAGCCCCAGCATTTT. Its translation: CAWSQTGSQPQHF.

J is TRBJ1-2 and V is TRBV6-5; no reliable D call. CDR1 is MNHEY, CDR2 SVGAGI, per germline. This CDR3 contains 14 residues. Trimming stripped 6 bases from V and 1 base from J, with 12 bases between. This CDR3 reads CASRWRGDNYGYTF. CDR3 DNA sequence: TGTGCCAGCAGGTGGCGAGGTGATAACTATGGCTACACCTTC.

The chain joins TRBV9 to TRBJ2-3; 8 bases match TRBD2. The germline CDR1 and CDR2 sequences are SGDLS and YYNGEE. The V gene end was trimmed by 7 bases and the J gene end by 5 bases; junction bases not matched to a gene: 15. The CDR3 is made up of 16 amino acids. Here the CDR3 DNA reads TGTGCCAGCGCGGGCGGGGGGATAGCGCGAATAGATACGCAGTATTTT. It specifies CASAGGGIARIDTQYF.

The rearrangement links TRBV4-1 to TRBJ2-5; 10 bases are shared with TRBD2. The CDR3 length is 15 residues. V shed 4 bases and J 3 bases; nucleotides not matched to a gene: 5. Germline CDR1 MGHRA, CDR2 YSYEKL. The CDR3, as DNA: TGCGCCAGCAGCCCCACAACTAGCGGGAAAGAGACCCAGTACTTC. Its protein is CASSPTTSGKETQYF.

The chain has TRBV3-1 (or the pseudogene TRBV3-2) and TRBJ2-2, with D possibly TRBD2 on 6 matching bases. Per germline, CDR1 LGHDT and CDR2 YNNKEL (reference sequence). The CDR3 spans 16 residues. Trimming shortened V by 6 bases and J by 1 base, and 15 bases separated the two germline ends. The CDR3 loop reads CASRERGLGNTGELFF. The CDR3 bases are TGTGCCAGCAGGGAACGGGGACTTGGGAACACCGGGGAGCTGTTTTTT.

This chain connects TRBV5-6 to TRBJ1-5; D not resolved. The V gene's germline CDR1 is SGHDT and CDR2 YYEEEE. Trimming pared 7 bases from V and 2 bases from J, leaving 13 bases between. The CDR3 runs 14 residues. DNA of the CDR3: TGTGCCAGCCGTGAGTGGGGAGGCAATCAGCCCCAGCATTTT. Its translation: CASREWGGNQPQHF.

The chain combines TRBV15 with TRBJ1-4; a possible D gene is TRBD1 (6 bases). CDR1 is LNHNV and CDR2 is YYDKDF in the germline V gene (reference sequence). The CDR3 has 16 amino acids. V was cut by 4 bases and J by 4 bases, with 16 bases left in between. CDR3 DNA: TGTGCCACCAGCATAGTAGGGAGGGGGTTTAATGAAAAACTGTTTTTT. Translating it yields CATSIVGRGFNEKLFF.

The V and J genes are TRBV7-8 and TRBJ1-3; no clear D. Germline CDR1 reads SGHVS; CDR2 reads FQNEAQ. The V and J ends lost 1 base and 3 bases respectively, with 7 bases between them. This CDR3 has 14 residues. Here the CDR3 DNA reads TGTGCCAGCAGCTTAGACTCCCGTGGAAACACCATATATTTT. This codes for CASSLDSRGNTIYF. Drawing the rest from reference TRBV7-8 and TRBJ1-3, the complete variable domain is GAGVSQSPRYKVAKRGQDVALRCDPISGHVSLFWYQQALGQGPEFLTYFQNEAQLDKSGLPSDRFFAERPEGSVSTLKIQRTQQEDSAVYLCASSLDSRGNTIYFGEGSWLTVV.

CDR3 bases: TGCGCCAGCAGCCTCCGAGGGGGGGCTGGGGAGACCCAGTACTTC. This gives the protein CASSLRGGAGETQYF. This rearrangement joins TRBV5-1 to TRBJ2-5, with D maybe TRBD2 (7 bases). Germline V gene lookup returns CDR1 SGHRS and CDR2 YFSETQ. Trimming took 4 bases from V and 5 from J, leaving 18 bases between them. This CDR3 has 15 residues. The whole variable domain, filled in from reference TRBV5-1 and TRBJ2-5, reads KAGVTQTPRYLIKTRGQQVTLSCSPISGHRSVSWYQQTPGQGLQFLFEYFSETQRNKGNFPGRFSGRQFSNSRSEMNVSTLELGDSALYLCASSLRGGAGETQYFGPGTRLLVL.

V usage is TRBV2 and J usage is TRBJ1-5; no firm D call. The CDR3 is 15 residues long. V was clipped by 5 bases and J by 5 bases, with 16 bases between them. Germline V gene sequence: CDR1 SNHLY, CDR2 FYNNEI. The CDR3 reads CASSSPGESHQPQHF. CDR3 coding DNA: TGTGCCAGCAGTTCCCCCGGGGAAAGCCATCAGCCCCAGCATTTT.

The CDR3 is CASSQEPGGSYNEQFF. CDR3 nucleotides: TGTGCCAGCAGCCAAGAACCGGGAGGATCCTACAATGAGCAGTTCTTC. The V gene is TRBV4-2, the J gene TRBJ2-1, with 7 bases fitting TRBD2. V gave up 0 bases and J gave up 1 base; unmatched junction bases: 3. The CDR3 length is 16 residues. Germline CDR1 and CDR2: LGHNA and YNFKEQ.

This rearrangement joins TRBV5-1 to TRBJ2-5; a weak D match, TRBD2 (5 bases). V was clipped by 2 bases and J by 4 bases, with 12 bases between them. This CDR3 comprises 14 residues. Germline V gene sequence: CDR1 SGHRS, CDR2 YFSETQ. The CDR3 DNA follows: TGCGCCAGCAGCTTTAGCGTAGAATTAGAGACCCAGTACTTC. Translation: CASSFSVELETQYF.

The chain employs TRBV7-9 and TRBJ2-3; no reliable D call. The germline V and J ends were trimmed by 5 bases and 2 bases, with 11 bases remaining between them. This CDR3 comprises 14 residues. CDR1 and CDR2 from the germline V gene are SEHNR and FQNEAQ (reference sequence). In DNA form, the CDR3 reads TGTGCCAGCAGCCCCCGCAGAATCACAGATACGCAGTATTTT. Its translation is CASSPRRITDTQYF.

DNA for the CDR3: TGCGCCAGCAGCTTGGCCCAGTCAAGCGGGGAGCTGTTTTTT. Amino acid sequence: CASSLAQSSGELFF. The rearrangement links TRBV5-1 to TRBJ2-2; D gene uncertain. The V gene's germline CDR1 is SGHRS and CDR2 YFSETQ. V was trimmed by 0 bases and J by 7 bases, leaving 10 bases between them. The CDR3 has 14 residues.

This chain connects TRBV15 to TRBJ1-3; 8 bases line up with TRBD1. Germline lookup yields CDR1 LNHNV and CDR2 YYDKDF (reference sequence). V was pared by 7 bases and J by 4 bases, with 6 bases of the junction left unmatched. The CDR3 length is 14 residues. The CDR3 spells CATTQGARGNTIYF. CDR3 nucleotides: TGTGCCACCACTCAGGGGGCGCGGGGAAACACCATATATTTT.

This sequence joins TRBV19 and TRBJ1-3; no definite D call. Looked up from germline, CDR1 is LNHDA and CDR2 is SQIVND (reference sequence). V lost 1 base and J 0 bases, leaving 7 bases between the germline ends. The CDR3 spans 15 residues. The CDR3 reads CASSIALSSGNTIYF. The CDR3 nucleotides are TGTGCCAGTAGTATAGCACTGAGCTCTGGAAACACCATATATTTT. Filled out from reference TRBV19 and TRBJ1-3, the complete variable domain reads DGGITQSPKYLFRKEGQNVTLSCEQNLNHDAMYWYRQDPGQGLRLIYYSQIVNDFQKGDIAEGYSVSREKKESFPLTVTSAQKNPTAFYLCASSIALSSGNTIYFGEGSWLTVV.

A single count supports this clone. The rearrangement uses TRBV30 and TRBJ1-2; the D gene is possibly TRBD1 (6 bases). CDR1 GTSNPN and CDR2 SVGIG come from the germline V gene (reference sequence). CDR3 size: 14 residues. The germline V and J ends were trimmed by 5 bases and 3 bases, with 16 bases remaining between them. The CDR3 protein is CAWLQTGIDYGYTF. CDR3 DNA: TGTGCCTGGCTACAGACAGGAATAGACTATGGCTACACCTTC.